The rows below give T cell receptor beta chains drawn from one sample of a study of regulatory T cells in long-lasting Graves disease. One entry per CDR3 protein, called by TCRdb with MiXCR from the multiplex PCR reads. Counted here are 450,000 to 500,000 distinct CDR3 sequences, 15% to 20% occurring once; the ten biggest clones make up 9% to 15%. The same sample was also used in a study of T cells in Graves' hyperthyroidism and ophthalmopathy.

The sample was peripheral blood mononuclear cells (PBMCs), taken at new diagnosis, from a patient treated with antithyroid drugs. Every receptor here comes from a man aged 35 to 55 with Graves disease. CDR3s include the opening cysteine and the closing phenylalanine or tryptophan. The D gene is left open where the match is weak. The size of a clone is reported for some rows only, either as once, few or many, or as a class for expanded clones.

V: TRBV6-5
size: many
J: TRBJ2-1
D: TRBD2
DNA: TGTGCCAGCAGTTACTCGATGGCCAGCGGGAGCTCCTACAATGAGCAGTTCTTC
CDR3: CASSYSMASGSSYNEQFF

V: TRBV5-1
size: many
J: TRBJ2-7
D: -
DNA: TGCGCCAGCAGCTTGTATGTTGCCTACGAGCAGTACTTC
CDR3: CASSLYVAYEQYF

V: TRBV20-1
size: few
J: TRBJ1-2
D: -
DNA: TGCAGTGCTGAGGGGTTGGGTGGCTACACCTTC
CDR3: CSAEGLGGYTF

V: TRBV12-3/TRBV12-4
size: many
J: TRBJ1-5
D: TRBD1
DNA: TGTGCCAGCAATACCTACAGGGGAGATCAGCCCCAGCATTTT
CDR3: CASNTYRGDQPQHF

V: TRBV5-5
size: -
J: TRBJ2-7
D: TRBD1
DNA: TGTGCCAGCAGGCTGGGGCTAACGGGACAGGGGGGCTACGAGCAGTACTTC
CDR3: CASRLGLTGQGGYEQYF

V: TRBV28
size: -
J: TRBJ2-1
D: TRBD1
DNA: TGTGCCAGCAGTCCAGGGACAGGGAGGGCCTACTACAATGAGCAGTTCTTC
CDR3: CASSPGTGRAYYNEQFF

V: TRBV29-1
size: many
J: TRBJ2-7
D: -
DNA: TGCAGCGTTGGAGGGGGGGACGAGCAGTACTTC
CDR3: CSVGGGDEQYF

V: TRBV5-5
size: -
J: TRBJ2-1
D: -
DNA: TGTGCCAGCAGCTTCGGGACTCACTACAATGAGCAGTTCTTC
CDR3: CASSFGTHYNEQFF

V: TRBV7-3
size: few
J: TRBJ1-1
D: TRBD1
DNA: TGTGCCAGCAGCGTGGGACAGGAAACTGAAGCTTTCTTT
CDR3: CASSVGQETEAFF

V: TRBV19
size: -
J: TRBJ2-2
D: -
DNA: TGTGCCAGTAGTCCATCACAGGGAACCGGGGAGCTGTTTTTT
CDR3: CASSPSQGTGELFF

V: TRBV6-1
size: many
J: TRBJ2-7
D: -
DNA: TGTGCCAGCAGTGCCGTGGGGGCAAAGGACGAGCAGTACTTC
CDR3: CASSAVGAKDEQYF

V: TRBV7-8
size: -
J: TRBJ2-7
D: -
DNA: TGTGCCAGCAGCTTTACCCCGGACTCATACGAGCAGTACTTC
CDR3: CASSFTPDSYEQYF

V: TRBV5-1
size: many
J: TRBJ1-1
D: -
DNA: TGCGCCAGCAGCGCGCTCAAGAACACTGAAGCTTTCTTT
CDR3: CASSALKNTEAFF

V: TRBV5-1
size: many
J: TRBJ2-1
D: -
DNA: TGCGCCAGCAGCTTTAGCGGAAGGGGGAGGAATGAGCAGTTCTTC
CDR3: CASSFSGRGRNEQFF

V: TRBV6-2/TRBV6-3
size: -
J: TRBJ2-1
D: -
DNA: TGTGCCAGCAGTTACTGGAGGGGACAGAAACAGTTCTTC
CDR3: CASSYWRGQKQFF

V: TRBV28
size: few
J: TRBJ2-5
D: TRBD2
DNA: TGTGCCATCCTTAAGGGAGGGGCCGAGACCCAGTACTTC
CDR3: CAILKGGAETQYF

V: TRBV3-1
size: many
J: TRBJ2-2
D: -
DNA: TGTGCCAGCAGCCAAGCAAGTGGGACGAACACCGGGGAGCTGTTTTTT
CDR3: CASSQASGTNTGELFF

V: TRBV12-3/TRBV12-4
size: -
J: TRBJ2-3
D: TRBD2
DNA: TGTGCCAGCAGCCTGACTAGCGGGAACCATGCAGATACGCAGTATTTT
CDR3: CASSLTSGNHADTQYF

V: TRBV12-3/TRBV12-4
size: many
J: TRBJ2-5
D: TRBD2
DNA: TGTGCCAGCAGTTTAACTAGCGGGAGTAACCCGGTAGAGACCCAGTACTTC
CDR3: CASSLTSGSNPVETQYF

V: TRBV9
size: -
J: TRBJ2-1
D: -
DNA: TGTGCCAGCAGCGTAGGTGAGACTAGTATCTATGAGCAGTTCTTC
CDR3: CASSVGETSIYEQFF

V: TRBV20-1
size: many
J: TRBJ1-1
D: -
DNA: TGCAGTGCTAGATCTTGGAACATCCCCATGAACACTGAAGCTTTCTTT
CDR3: CSARSWNIPMNTEAFF

V: TRBV20-1
size: -
J: TRBJ2-1
D: -
DNA: TGCAGTGCTATACCGGCGAGGGATGAGCAGTTCTTC
CDR3: CSAIPARDEQFF

V: TRBV6-1
size: few
J: TRBJ2-1
D: -
DNA: TGTGCCAGCGGTGAAGGCCGTGGGAATGAGCAGTTCTTC
CDR3: CASGEGRGNEQFF

V: TRBV5-1
size: -
J: TRBJ2-5
D: -
DNA: TGCGCCAGCAGCTTGGAACGACTCCAAGAGACCCAGTACTTC
CDR3: CASSLERLQETQYF

V: TRBV7-2
size: many
J: TRBJ2-3
D: -
DNA: TGTGCCAGCAGCTTAGGACCCCCCTCGCGTTCAGATACGCAGTATTTT
CDR3: CASSLGPPSRSDTQYF

V: TRBV12-5
size: few
J: TRBJ2-5
D: TRBD2
DNA: TGTGCTAGTGGCTACCGACTAGCGGGGGAAGAGACCCAGTACTTC
CDR3: CASGYRLAGEETQYF

V: TRBV29-1
size: few
J: TRBJ2-1
D: -
DNA: TGCAGCGTTTCATGGGCAAGTGGGACCTACAATGAGCAGTTCTTC
CDR3: CSVSWASGTYNEQFF

V: TRBV6-1
size: few
J: TRBJ1-2
D: -
DNA: TGTGCCAGCAGTGACGGGTTTTGGGACTATGGCTACACCTTC
CDR3: CASSDGFWDYGYTF

V: TRBV7-9
size: -
J: TRBJ2-7
D: -
DNA: TGTGCCAGCAGCCCCGTCCACTACGAGCAGTACTTC
CDR3: CASSPVHYEQYF

V: TRBV5-6
size: many
J: TRBJ2-1
D: TRBD2
DNA: TGTGCCAGCAGCTTGCCGGAGGGAGGGCCCGTTGATGAGCAGTTCTTC
CDR3: CASSLPEGGPVDEQFF

V: TRBV7-2
size: -
J: TRBJ2-7
D: TRBD2
DNA: TGTGCCAGCAGCTCCCTAGCGGGAGTCCCGTGGGAGCAGTACTTC
CDR3: CASSSLAGVPWEQYF

V: TRBV19
size: -
J: TRBJ2-3
D: TRBD2
DNA: TGTGCCAGTAGTTGGCCTAGCGGCCTCACAGATACGCAGTATTTT
CDR3: CASSWPSGLTDTQYF

V: TRBV19
size: -
J: TRBJ2-2
D: -
DNA: TGTGCCAGTCAGAACAGACCTTCCACCGGGGAGCTGTTTTTT
CDR3: CASQNRPSTGELFF

V: TRBV11-3
size: many
J: TRBJ2-1
D: TRBD2
DNA: TGTGCCAGCAGCGCCTACGGGACTAGCGGGAGTTGGGTTGAGCAGTTCTTC
CDR3: CASSAYGTSGSWVEQFF

V: TRBV25-1
size: -
J: TRBJ2-5
D: -
DNA: TGTGCCAGCAGTGAAAGTCGGGCTGGGGAGACCCAGTACTTC
CDR3: CASSESRAGETQYF

V: TRBV28
size: many
J: TRBJ2-1
D: -
DNA: TGTGCCAGCAGTTGGGGGCTCGACAGACTCTACAATGAGCAGTTCTTC
CDR3: CASSWGLDRLYNEQFF

V: TRBV3-1
size: many
J: TRBJ1-1
D: TRBD1
DNA: TGTGCCAGCAGCCAGACCAGGGGGCGCACTGAAGCTTTCTTT
CDR3: CASSQTRGRTEAFF

V: TRBV24-1
size: many
J: TRBJ2-1
D: -
DNA: TGTGCCACCAGTGATCTGGACATCAACAATGAGCAGTTCTTC
CDR3: CATSDLDINNEQFF

V: TRBV3-1
size: many
J: TRBJ2-5
D: TRBD2
DNA: TGTGCCAGCAGCCAAGACGGGAGGCGGCAAGAGACCCAGTACTTC
CDR3: CASSQDGRRQETQYF

V: TRBV5-6
size: -
J: TRBJ1-6
D: TRBD1
DNA: TGTGCCAGCAGTCAAGGGACAGACCGCTCCTATAATTCACCCCTCCACTTT
CDR3: CASSQGTDRSYNSPLHF